This TCR beta chain was sequenced for a study of blood T cell repertoires in COVID-19. Study-wide context: The study drew acute and convalescent COVID-19 samples from the United States, Italy and Spain. T cells, B-cell-depleted T cells, or PBMCs provided the cDNA or gDNA that served as material.

As processed by the authors: Reference gene primer amplification gave nucleated cell count estimates. TCRdb keeps only in-frame clones here, not all; method: immunoSEQ multiplex PCR. That table is the source of V, J and clone size, and D and trimming were worked out from the DNA. Among 100,000 to 150,000 clones listed, 86% were seen once. The CDR3 covers 15 residues. CDR1 is MDHEN and CDR2 is SYDVKM in the germline V gene. V was cut by 6 bases and J by 4 bases, with 15 bases left in between. The sequenced sample consisted of peripheral blood. The V call is TRBV28, the J call TRBJ1-4; D is unclear. The source is a human donor in a cohort sampled during active COVID-19. The CDR3 protein is CASSDHVAVNEKLFF. DNA of the CDR3: TGTGCCAGCAGCGATCACGTGGCGGTTAATGAAAAACTGTTTTTT.